This is a list of T cell receptor beta chains from one sample in a study of blood T cell repertoires in COVID-19. Sequencing was performed with immunoSEQ multiplex PCR; in TCRdb, only in-frame clones are kept and a portion is missing. This sample yields around 290,000 clones, of which approximately 88% are seen a single time; about 1.7% belongs to the top ten. The sample taken for sequencing was PBMCs or T cells enriched from blood (not recorded which). The source of these receptors is a woman aged 40 to 49 who had recovered from COVID-19. The CDR3 runs from the conserved cysteine through the conserved F or W. Fields, in order: CDR3 protein, CDR3 DNA, clone size, J gene, V gene, D gene. A D gene is named only where the DNA matches it firmly. Size is stated for part of the rows, as once, few or many counts, or as a class when the clone is expanded.

cdr3_aa: CAWVSKAGYTIYF
cdr3_nt: TGTGCCTGGGTATCGAAAGCCGGGTACACCATATATTTT
clone_size: -
j_call: TRBJ1-3
v_call: TRBV30
d_call: -

cdr3_aa: CAWSGRDRATYFSGNTIYF
cdr3_nt: TGTGCCTGGAGTGGCCGGGACAGGGCCACCTACTTCTCTGGAAACACCATATATTTT
clone_size: -
j_call: TRBJ1-3
v_call: TRBV30
d_call: TRBD1

cdr3_aa: CASSFARGSLYEQYF
cdr3_nt: TGTGCCAGCAGCTTCGCACGGGGATCACTCTACGAGCAGTACTTC
clone_size: -
j_call: TRBJ2-7
v_call: TRBV11-1
d_call: -

cdr3_aa: CASSSTQGARNQPQHF
cdr3_nt: TGTGCCAGCAGTTCAACACAGGGGGCCAGGAATCAGCCCCAGCATTTT
clone_size: -
j_call: TRBJ1-5
v_call: TRBV27
d_call: TRBD1

cdr3_aa: CASGTGVSGYTF
cdr3_nt: TGTGCCAGCGGGACAGGGGTGAGTGGCTACACCTTC
clone_size: -
j_call: TRBJ1-2
v_call: TRBV27
d_call: TRBD1

cdr3_aa: CASSQLRDYPYNEQFF
cdr3_nt: TGTGCCAGCAGCCAATTACGGGACTACCCCTACAATGAGCAGTTCTTC
clone_size: -
j_call: TRBJ2-1
v_call: TRBV5-6
d_call: TRBD2

cdr3_aa: CASSAGLAGKYYNEQFF
cdr3_nt: TGTGCCAGCAGCGCGGGACTAGCGGGGAAATACTACAATGAGCAGTTCTTC
clone_size: -
j_call: TRBJ2-1
v_call: TRBV7-2
d_call: TRBD2

cdr3_aa: CASSDAGNYGYTF
cdr3_nt: TGTGCCAGCAGTGACGCAGGGAACTATGGCTACACCTTC
clone_size: -
j_call: TRBJ1-2
v_call: TRBV2
d_call: -

cdr3_aa: CASSVRDSFGEQYF
cdr3_nt: TGTGCCAGCTCAGTCCGGGACTCTTTCGGCGAGCAGTACTTC
clone_size: -
j_call: TRBJ2-7
v_call: TRBV18
d_call: -

cdr3_aa: CASSWRTGANTEAFF
cdr3_nt: TGTGCCAGCAGCTGGAGGACAGGGGCTAACACTGAAGCTTTCTTT
clone_size: -
j_call: TRBJ1-1
v_call: TRBV5-6
d_call: TRBD1

cdr3_aa: CASSVSSINRPQHF
cdr3_nt: TGTGCCAGTAGTGTCTCCTCTATTAATCGGCCCCAGCATTTT
clone_size: -
j_call: TRBJ1-5
v_call: TRBV19
d_call: -

cdr3_aa: CASSPPHRGSTEAFF
cdr3_nt: TGTGCCAGCTCACCACCTCACAGGGGATCCACTGAAGCTTTCTTT
clone_size: -
j_call: TRBJ1-1
v_call: TRBV18
d_call: TRBD1

cdr3_aa: CASQAQYNSPLHF
cdr3_nt: TGTGCCAGCCAGGCCCAGTATAATTCACCCCTCCACTTT
clone_size: -
j_call: TRBJ1-6
v_call: TRBV18
d_call: -

cdr3_aa: CASSGQGFTDTQYF
cdr3_nt: TGTGCCAGCAGTGGCCAGGGCTTCACAGATACGCAGTATTTT
clone_size: -
j_call: TRBJ2-3
v_call: TRBV6-4
d_call: -

cdr3_aa: CASTRVGEAFF
cdr3_nt: TGTGCCAGCACCCGGGTAGGTGAAGCTTTCTTT
clone_size: -
j_call: TRBJ1-1
v_call: TRBV3-1/TRBV3-2
d_call: -

cdr3_aa: CAWSVLQGYRYTF
cdr3_nt: TGTGCCTGGAGTGTACTGCAGGGCTATCGCTACACCTTC
clone_size: -
j_call: TRBJ1-2
v_call: TRBV30
d_call: -

cdr3_aa: CASSARTSGGAMYEQYF
cdr3_nt: TGTGCCAGCAGTGCCCGGACTAGCGGGGGGGCTATGTACGAGCAGTACTTC
clone_size: -
j_call: TRBJ2-7
v_call: TRBV6-1
d_call: TRBD2

cdr3_aa: CASSIEGVPWTDTQYF
cdr3_nt: TGTGCCAGTAGTATCGAAGGGGTACCATGGACAGATACGCAGTATTTT
clone_size: -
j_call: TRBJ2-3
v_call: TRBV19
d_call: -

cdr3_aa: CASSREGTGGSPLHF
cdr3_nt: TGTGCCAGCAGCCGGGAAGGGACGGGGGGCTCACCCCTCCACTTT
clone_size: -
j_call: TRBJ1-6
v_call: TRBV6-5
d_call: -

cdr3_aa: CASGGTVNTEAFF
cdr3_nt: TGTGCCAGTGGGGGGACGGTCAACACTGAAGCTTTCTTT
clone_size: -
j_call: TRBJ1-1
v_call: TRBV19
d_call: -

cdr3_aa: CASSPTVNYGYTF
cdr3_nt: TGCGCCAGCAGTCCGACAGTTAACTATGGCTACACCTTC
clone_size: -
j_call: TRBJ1-2
v_call: TRBV4-1
d_call: -

cdr3_aa: CASSQGLSGEGPQHF
cdr3_nt: TGTGCCAGCAGCCAAGGGCTATCGGGGGAAGGGCCCCAGCATTTT
clone_size: -
j_call: TRBJ1-5
v_call: TRBV27
d_call: -

cdr3_aa: CSAGQGGYTEAFF
cdr3_nt: TGCAGCGCTGGACAGGGGGGGTACACTGAAGCTTTCTTT
clone_size: -
j_call: TRBJ1-1
v_call: TRBV29-1
d_call: TRBD1

cdr3_aa: CASSLGGTGFYEQYF
cdr3_nt: TGCGCCAGCAGCTTGGGGGGGACAGGATTCTACGAGCAGTACTTC
clone_size: -
j_call: TRBJ2-7
v_call: TRBV5-1
d_call: TRBD1

cdr3_aa: CASSQPDREAGELFF
cdr3_nt: TGCGCCAGCAGCCAACCGGACAGGGAGGCCGGGGAGCTGTTTTTT
clone_size: -
j_call: TRBJ2-2
v_call: TRBV4-1
d_call: TRBD1

cdr3_aa: CASRTSYNEQFF
cdr3_nt: TGTGCCAGCCGGACTTCCTACAATGAGCAGTTCTTC
clone_size: -
j_call: TRBJ2-1
v_call: TRBV12-3/TRBV12-4
d_call: -

cdr3_aa: CASREASSADTQYF
cdr3_nt: TGTGCCAGCAGGGAAGCCTCTAGCGCAGATACGCAGTATTTT
clone_size: -
j_call: TRBJ2-3
v_call: TRBV2
d_call: -

cdr3_aa: CASSGYQGVYGYTF
cdr3_nt: TGTGCCAGCAGCGGATACCAGGGGGTCTATGGCTACACCTTC
clone_size: -
j_call: TRBJ1-2
v_call: TRBV9
d_call: TRBD1

cdr3_aa: CASNGQGTDTQYF
cdr3_nt: TGTGCCAGCAATGGACAGGGTACAGATACGCAGTATTTT
clone_size: -
j_call: TRBJ2-3
v_call: TRBV2
d_call: TRBD1

cdr3_aa: CASSPPVLAGNEQFF
cdr3_nt: TGTGCCAGCTCACCACCGGTGCTAGCTGGCAATGAGCAGTTCTTC
clone_size: -
j_call: TRBJ2-1
v_call: TRBV18
d_call: -

cdr3_aa: CASTMWANTEAFF
cdr3_nt: TGTGCCAGCACCATGTGGGCGAACACTGAAGCTTTCTTT
clone_size: few
j_call: TRBJ1-1
v_call: TRBV7-9
d_call: -

cdr3_aa: CASSPGTGREQYF
cdr3_nt: TGTGCCAGCTCACCCGGGACAGGGAGGGAGCAGTACTTC
clone_size: -
j_call: TRBJ2-7
v_call: TRBV18
d_call: TRBD1

cdr3_aa: CASLVDSLGTEAFF
cdr3_nt: TGTGCCAGTCTCGTGGACAGTCTAGGCACTGAAGCTTTCTTT
clone_size: once
j_call: TRBJ1-1
v_call: TRBV18
d_call: -

cdr3_aa: CASSQAPSAGGGGELFF
cdr3_nt: TGTGCCAGCAGCCAAGCACCCTCGGCGGGGGGCGGCGGGGAGCTGTTTTTT
clone_size: -
j_call: TRBJ2-2
v_call: TRBV4-2
d_call: TRBD2

cdr3_aa: CASSQVSGASYNEQFF
cdr3_nt: TGTGCCAGCAGCCAAGTTTCAGGGGCCTCTTACAATGAGCAGTTCTTC
clone_size: once
j_call: TRBJ2-1
v_call: TRBV3-1/TRBV3-2
d_call: -

cdr3_aa: CASSRAGTANTEAFF
cdr3_nt: TGTGCCAGCAGCAGAGCCGGGACAGCCAACACTGAAGCTTTCTTT
clone_size: -
j_call: TRBJ1-1
v_call: TRBV5-4
d_call: TRBD1

cdr3_aa: CASSYSSVSGYTF
cdr3_nt: TGTGCCAGCAGTTACTCGAGTGTCTCTGGCTACACCTTC
clone_size: few
j_call: TRBJ1-2
v_call: TRBV6-2/TRBV6-3
d_call: -

cdr3_aa: CASSVGQGGGTDTQYF
cdr3_nt: TGTGCCAGCAGCGTGGGACAGGGAGGGGGCACAGATACGCAGTATTTT
clone_size: -
j_call: TRBJ2-3
v_call: TRBV11-1
d_call: TRBD1

cdr3_aa: CASSFQLNTGELFF
cdr3_nt: TGCGCCAGCAGCTTTCAACTGAACACCGGGGAGCTGTTTTTT
clone_size: -
j_call: TRBJ2-2
v_call: TRBV5-1
d_call: -

cdr3_aa: CASSSRVDYEQYF
cdr3_nt: TGTGCCAGCAGTTCGAGGGTTGACTACGAGCAGTACTTC
clone_size: once
j_call: TRBJ2-7
v_call: TRBV12-3/TRBV12-4
d_call: -

cdr3_aa: CASSYSARGDYGYTF
cdr3_nt: TGTGCCAGCAGTTACTCGGCCAGGGGGGACTATGGCTACACCTTC
clone_size: -
j_call: TRBJ1-2
v_call: TRBV6-5
d_call: TRBD1

cdr3_aa: CASSLSLTGDFFYGYTF
cdr3_nt: TGTGCCAGCAGCTTGTCCCTTACAGGGGATTTTTTCTATGGCTACACCTTC
clone_size: -
j_call: TRBJ1-2
v_call: TRBV5-6
d_call: TRBD1

cdr3_aa: CASSLVGANTGELFF
cdr3_nt: TGTGCCAGCAGCTTGGTCGGGGCGAACACCGGGGAGCTGTTTTTT
clone_size: -
j_call: TRBJ2-2
v_call: TRBV5-6
d_call: -

cdr3_aa: CASSLAGGQNTQYF
cdr3_nt: TGTGCCAGCAGCCTAGCGGGGGGGCAGAACACGCAGTACTTC
clone_size: -
j_call: TRBJ2-7
v_call: TRBV14
d_call: TRBD2

cdr3_aa: CATARGGHTEAFF
cdr3_nt: TGTGCCACCGCGAGAGGGGGCCACACTGAAGCTTTCTTT
clone_size: -
j_call: TRBJ1-1
v_call: TRBV6-5
d_call: TRBD1

cdr3_aa: CASSQDINRGGVNTEAFF
cdr3_nt: TGTGCCAGCAGCCAAGATATCAATAGGGGGGGAGTGAACACTGAAGCTTTCTTT
clone_size: -
j_call: TRBJ1-1
v_call: TRBV3-1/TRBV3-2
d_call: -

cdr3_aa: CSVEDSPTRMNTEAFF
cdr3_nt: TGCAGCGTTGAAGATTCCCCGACACGAATGAACACTGAAGCTTTCTTT
clone_size: -
j_call: TRBJ1-1
v_call: TRBV29-1
d_call: -

cdr3_aa: CASSGTSGTTQYF
cdr3_nt: TGCGCCAGCAGCGGGACTAGCGGGACTACCCAGTACTTC
clone_size: -
j_call: TRBJ2-5
v_call: TRBV5-1
d_call: TRBD2

cdr3_aa: CARSFLRDSKKHTGELFF
cdr3_nt: TGTGCCAGAAGCTTTTTGAGGGACAGTAAGAAGCACACCGGGGAGCTGTTTTTT
clone_size: -
j_call: TRBJ2-2
v_call: TRBV5-3
d_call: TRBD1

cdr3_aa: CASSLEGQGNSPLHF
cdr3_nt: TGTGCCAGCAGCTTAGAGGGACAGGGGAATTCACCCCTCCACTTT
clone_size: -
j_call: TRBJ1-6
v_call: TRBV11-3
d_call: TRBD1